The next 18 T cell receptor beta chains were all read from a single sample in a study of sequential checkpoint blockade in melanoma. Generated by immunoSEQ multiplex PCR, the TCRdb table keeps only in-frame clones and is missing some. The sample lists 4,900 or so clones, around 30% seen once, with approximately 12% in the top ten. Treatment: randomized to nivolumab then ipilimumab (arm A) or the reverse (arm B). The sample was tumor tissue (inferred from file names), taken from a patient given nivolumab and ipilimumab in sequence. These receptors came from a human donor with melanoma.

The sample holds a few counts of this clone. V and J are TRBV6-8 and TRBJ1-5; no definite D call. Germline-derived CDR1 and CDR2 are MNHGY and SAAAGT. Trimming took 7 bases from V and 0 from J, leaving 13 bases between them. The CDR3 spans 15 residues. Written as DNA, the CDR3 is TGTGCCAGCAATCAGGCAACTTATAGCAATCAGCCCCAGCATTTT. It codes for CASNQATYSNQPQHF.

The chain joins TRBV19 to TRBJ1-2; D call uncertain. Germline V gene lookup returns CDR1 LNHDA and CDR2 SQIVND (reference sequence). V was clipped by 4 bases and J by 5 bases, with 11 bases between them. This CDR3 contains 13 residues. The DNA of the CDR3 is TGTGCCAGTAGTAGGGGAGCCGGGTATGGCTACACCTTC. Its protein product is CASSRGAGYGYTF. The full variable domain, in which reference TRBV19 and TRBJ1-2 provide the parts outside the CDR3, is DGGITQSPKYLFRKEGQNVTLSCEQNLNHDAMYWYRQDPGQGLRLIYYSQIVNDFQKGDIAEGYSVSREKKESFPLTVTSAQKNPTAFYLCASSRGAGYGYTFGSGTRLTVV.

The V gene is TRBV11-3, the J gene TRBJ2-2, with a possible D match to TRBD1 (5 bases). The germline V gene encodes CDR1 SGHNT and CDR2 YENEEA. Trimming pared 4 bases from V and 0 bases from J, leaving 9 bases between. This CDR3 region has 15 residues. The CDR3 nucleotides read TGTGCCAGCAGCTCCAGGGCCGCGAACACCGGGGAGCTGTTTTTT. Protein: CASSSRAANTGELFF.

Only a few counts were recorded for this clone. The chain is built from TRBV2 and TRBJ2-2, with D possibly TRBD1 on 7 matching bases. Germline loops: CDR1 SNHLY, CDR2 FYNNEI. CDR3 length equals 14 residues. V was pared by 4 bases and J by 7 bases, with 13 bases between. In DNA form, the CDR3 reads TGTGCCAGCAGTGGTGACAGGGAGGTCGGGGAGCTGTTTTTT. Translating gives CASSGDREVGELFF.

The chain links TRBV29-1 to TRBJ2-3; D not certain. The CDR3 runs 15 residues. V was clipped by 0 bases and J by 2 bases, with 12 bases between them. The germline CDR1 and CDR2 sequences are SQVTM and ANQGSEA. CDR3 bases: TGCAGCGTTGAAGATCCGGCTAGATACACAGATACGCAGTATTTT. Translated: CSVEDPARYTDTQYF.

The rearrangement joins TRBV19 to TRBJ1-1; a possible D gene is TRBD1 (5 bases). Deletions cut 7 bases from V and 1 base from J, with 19 bases between. The CDR3 has 16 amino acids. Germline loops: CDR1 LNHDA, CDR2 SQIVND (reference sequence). The CDR3 DNA reads TGTGCCAGTATTAATAGGCCCCTTGGGGGGAACACTGAAGCTTTCTTT. It codes for CASINRPLGGNTEAFF.

The CDR3 protein is CASTQGAHQPQHF. DNA of the CDR3: TGTGCCAGTACACAGGGTGCGCATCAGCCCCAGCATTTT. The chain is built from TRBV19 and TRBJ1-5, with D tentatively TRBD1 (6 bases). In germline, CDR1 is LNHDA, CDR2 SQIVND (reference sequence). V was trimmed by 7 bases and J by 5 bases, leaving 12 bases between them. There are 13 residues in the CDR3.

The chain is built from TRBV7-7 and TRBJ1-6; 9 bases align to TRBD1. V lost 3 bases to trimming and J lost 6 bases; unmatched junction nucleotides: 3. CDR3 size: 15 residues. The V gene's germline CDR1 is SSHAT and CDR2 FNYEAQ (reference sequence). The CDR3, as DNA: TGTGCCAGCAGCTTGGTGACAGGGGGTAATTCACCCCTCCACTTT. Its translation: CASSLVTGGNSPLHF.

The chain carries TRBV7-7 and TRBJ2-7; 10 bases agree with TRBD1. The CDR3 runs 16 residues. V gave up 3 bases and J gave up 1 base; unmatched junction bases: 6. Germline CDR1 and CDR2: SSHAT and FNYEAQ (reference sequence). CDR3 residues: CASSLGADRGSYEQYF. The CDR3 nucleotides read TGTGCCAGCAGCTTGGGAGCGGACAGGGGGTCCTACGAGCAGTACTTC.

The genes are TRBV18 and TRBJ2-3, with TRBD1 matching over 9 bases. V lost 6 bases to trimming and J lost 0 bases; unmatched junction nucleotides: 7. Germline V gives CDR1 KGHSH, CDR2 LQKENI. There are 16 residues in the CDR3. This CDR3 is CASSRDRDLSTDTQYF. The CDR3 bases are TGTGCCAGCTCCAGGGACAGGGATCTTAGCACAGATACGCAGTATTTT. The full variable domain, rest sourced from reference TRBV18 and TRBJ2-3, is NAGVMQNPRHLVRRRGQEARLRCSPMKGHSHVYWYRQLPEEGLKFMVYLQKENIIDESGMPKERFSAEFPKEGPSILRIQQVVRGDSAAYFCASSRDRDLSTDTQYFGPGTRLTVL.

The chain combines TRBV19 with TRBJ1-5, with 7 bases matching TRBD1. Losses at the gene ends were 3 bases for V and 6 bases for J; bases not matched to a gene: 8. The CDR3 covers 15 residues. Per germline, CDR1 LNHDA and CDR2 SQIVND (reference sequence). The CDR3 region is CASSIGRGYAQPQHF. The CDR3 coding sequence is TGTGCCAGTAGTATCGGCAGGGGGTATGCTCAGCCCCAGCATTTT.

A few counts support this clone. This chain connects TRBV11-3 to TRBJ1-3; D might be TRBD1 (5 bases). Germline V CDR1 and CDR2: SGHNT, YENEEA. The CDR3 is made up of 15 amino acids. Trimming shortened V by 3 bases and J by 2 bases, and 11 bases separated the two germline ends. For the CDR3, the DNA is TGTGCCAGCAGCTTTCTCGGGACGGCTGGAAACACCATATATTTT. It translates to CASSFLGTAGNTIYF.

V and J are TRBV6-8 and TRBJ1-4, with D hard to call. CDR3 size: 13 residues. The germline CDR1 and CDR2 sequences are MNHGY and SAAAGT. Trimming took off 8 bases at V and 5 bases at J, with 12 bases between the two ends. The CDR3, as DNA: TGTGCCAGCTCTACAGACGGGAATGAAAAACTGTTTTTT. Translating gives CASSTDGNEKLFF.

J is TRBJ2-7 and V is TRBV29-1; D is perhaps TRBD1 (6 bases). Deletions cut 1 base from V and 3 bases from J, with 19 bases between. The CDR3 sequence is 16 residues long. Germline loops: CDR1 SQVTM, CDR2 ANQGSEA. CDR3 region: CSVEVFGQGLIYEQYF. Written as DNA, the CDR3 is TGCAGCGTTGAAGTATTCGGGCAGGGGTTAATCTACGAGCAGTACTTC.

This clone came up once. This sequence joins TRBV5-1 and TRBJ1-2; D remains ambiguous. Germline V CDR1 and CDR2: SGHRS, YFSETQ. CDR3 size: 14 residues. The ends were cut back, 0 bases at V and 4 bases at J, with 10 bases in the middle. CDR3 residues: CASSLADPRYGYTF. The CDR3, as DNA: TGCGCCAGCAGCTTGGCGGACCCTCGCTATGGCTACACCTTC.

By proportion, this clone is medium-sized. The CDR3 loop is CASSEDRVQSTANYGYTF. In DNA, the CDR3 is TGTGCCAGCAGTGAAGACAGGGTACAATCCACGGCTAACTATGGCTACACCTTC. The chain is built from TRBV6-1 and TRBJ1-2; D is possibly TRBD1 (6 bases). This CDR3 contains 18 residues. Germline-derived CDR1 and CDR2 are MNHNS and SASEGT. V was clipped by 1 base and J by 0 bases, with 18 bases between them.

This clone has just a few counts. The rearrangement joins TRBV7-1 to TRBJ1-5; 9 nucleotides align to TRBD1. TRBV7-1 is treated as an ORF (open reading frame) with a function not yet certain. V lost 9 bases to trimming and J lost 3 bases; unmatched junction nucleotides: 3. This CDR3 contains 13 residues. CDR3 nucleotides: TGTGCCAGTCACAGGGGGCCCAATCAGCCCCAGCATTTT. Protein product: CASHRGPNQPQHF.

This clone was found once. The CDR3 region is CASSLSGGDYGYTF. The CDR3 nucleotides read TGCGCCAGCAGCTTGTCAGGGGGCGACTATGGCTACACCTTC. The V and J genes are TRBV5-1 and TRBJ1-2, with 8 bases that match TRBD1. V lost 1 base to trimming and J lost 3 bases; unmatched junction nucleotides: 2. The CDR3 covers 14 residues. From germline, CDR1 is SGHRS and CDR2 YFSETQ.